A selection of T cell receptor beta chains follows, all from one sample in a study of regulatory T cells in long-lasting Graves disease. TCRdb re-derived calls from the multiplex PCR reads in MiXCR, one entry per CDR3 protein. The sample yields 350,000 to 400,000 distinct CDR3 sequences, roughly a sixth seen once. This sample comprised peripheral blood mononuclear cells (PBMCs), obtained at new diagnosis, from a patient treated with antithyroid drugs. The source is a female donor with Graves disease. CDR3s include the opening cysteine and the closing phenylalanine or tryptophan. Fields, in order: clone size, V gene, D gene, J gene, CDR3 DNA, CDR3 protein. The D gene is left open where the match is weak. Not every row has a clone size; where given, it reads once, few, many or a size class.

>many|TRBV11-2|NA|TRBJ1-2
TGTGCCAGCAGCTTAGATCTCGTCAGCTATGGCTACACCTTC
CASSLDLVSYGYTF
>many|TRBV2|TRBD1|TRBJ1-2
TGTGCCAGCAGTGAAGCGCGGGACAGCATACATGGCTACACCTTC
CASSEARDSIHGYTF
>many|TRBV13|NA|TRBJ1-1
TGTGCCAGCAGCTTTCTACCGGGACACCCATCGCGCACTGAAGCTTTCTTT
CASSFLPGHPSRTEAFF
>NA|TRBV4-1|TRBD1|TRBJ1-1
TGCGCCAGCAGCCAAGCCAGGGTGGGGCAGGGGGCGCGGAGGAACACTGAAGCTTTCTTT
CASSQARVGQGARRNTEAFF
>few|TRBV6-1|NA|TRBJ1-3
TGTGCCAGCACCGGACAGACCTCTGGAAACACCATATATTTT
CASTGQTSGNTIYF
>many|TRBV29-1|NA|TRBJ1-1
TGCAGCGTGACCACAGGGGAAGCTTTCTTT
CSVTTGEAFF
>many|TRBV6-1|NA|TRBJ2-5
TGTGCCAGCACTGGGACACGGATTCTAGAGACCCAGTACTTC
CASTGTRILETQYF
>many|TRBV27|TRBD2|TRBJ2-7
TGTGCCAGCAGTTCCCCGGGACTAGCGGGAGACGAGCAGTACTTC
CASSSPGLAGDEQYF
>NA|TRBV29-1|TRBD2|TRBJ2-3
TGCAGCGCCGTCGGCGGGAGGGGGAGCACAGATACGCAGTATTTT
CSAVGGRGSTDTQYF
>many|TRBV6-1|NA|TRBJ2-7
TGTGCCAGCAGTGAGTCGACGGACGAGCAGTACTTC
CASSESTDEQYF
>NA|TRBV5-1|NA|TRBJ2-2
TGCGCCAGCAGCTCGGGGGACTCCGCGAACACCGGGGAGCTGTTTTTT
CASSSGDSANTGELFF
>many|TRBV7-9|NA|TRBJ2-1
TGTGCCAGCAGCGGGGACTCCCGCGGGCAGTTCTTC
CASSGDSRGQFF
>NA|TRBV20-1|NA|TRBJ2-3
TGCAGTGCTAGAGCCCCCACAACAATATACGATACCCGCTCAGATACGCAGTATTTT
CSARAPTTIYDTRSDTQYF
>NA|TRBV28|NA|TRBJ2-7
TGTGCCAGCAACCCACCTCGGTCAGGGAAGTACTTC
CASNPPRSGKYF
>NA|TRBV19|TRBD2|TRBJ2-7
TGTGCCAGTAGTCAACTAGCGGGAGGGCAACACGCTGCAAAGCAGTACTTC
CASSQLAGGQHAAKQYF
>few|TRBV9|TRBD2|TRBJ2-7
TGTGCCAGCAGCGCGGGACTAGCCTACGAGCAGTACTTC
CASSAGLAYEQYF
>many|TRBV10-3|NA|TRBJ1-2
TGTGCCATCAGTGACCAGGGAGGCATTGGTACGAATGGCTACACCTTC
CAISDQGGIGTNGYTF
>many|TRBV9|NA|TRBJ2-5
TGTGCCAGCAGCGTAGCTAACGACCCCGGGTGGGCCCAGTACTTC
CASSVANDPGWAQYF
>many|TRBV10-3|TRBD1|TRBJ1-5
TGTGCCATTGGGACAGGGGAAGATCAGCCCCAGCATTTT
CAIGTGEDQPQHF
>many|TRBV2|TRBD2|TRBJ2-1
TGTGCCAGCAGTGACTGGGGACTAGCTGCCTACAATGAGCAGTTCTTC
CASSDWGLAAYNEQFF
>many|TRBV6-1|NA|TRBJ2-2
TGTGCCAGCAGTGAAGCTAGGGGAAGGGGCCGGGAGCTGTTTTTT
CASSEARGRGRELFF
>many|TRBV6-2/TRBV6-3|NA|TRBJ2-1
TGTGCCAGCTCATTCACGCTAATTGACAATGAGCAGTTCTTC
CASSFTLIDNEQFF
>many|TRBV19|NA|TRBJ1-1
TGTGCCAGTAGTCTTGGACTGCCGAACACTGAAGCTTTCTTT
CASSLGLPNTEAFF
>many|TRBV7-3|TRBD2|TRBJ2-1
TGTGCCAGCAGCGTTAGCGGGATCTCCTACAATGAGCAGTTCTTC
CASSVSGISYNEQFF
>NA|TRBV28|NA|TRBJ1-3
TGTGCCAGCAGTTTATCCCGGCCTTCTGGAAACACCATATATTTT
CASSLSRPSGNTIYF
>many|TRBV12-3/TRBV12-4|TRBD2|TRBJ2-7
TGTGCCAGCAGTTCCGGAGGACTAGCGGGAGCCGAGCAGTACTTC
CASSSGGLAGAEQYF
>NA|TRBV6-1|NA|TRBJ1-5
TGTGCCAGCAGTGAAGAGAGGTTTCAGGGGAAGGGTCAGCCCCAGCATTTT
CASSEERFQGKGQPQHF
>NA|TRBV10-3|NA|TRBJ1-4
TGTGCCATCAGTGCACGGTCAACTAATGAAAAACTGTTTTTT
CAISARSTNEKLFF
>many|TRBV20-1|NA|TRBJ2-5
TGCAGTGCTACGGAGGAGACCCAGTACTTC
CSATEETQYF
>NA|TRBV5-1|NA|TRBJ1-2
TGCGCCAGCAGCTTGTCGGGCAGGCGACCTAACTATGGCTACACCTTC
CASSLSGRRPNYGYTF
>many|TRBV11-2|TRBD1|TRBJ2-5
TGTGCCAGCAGCCCTCCTTCCGGCAGGGGGACAGGGACCCAGTACTTC
CASSPPSGRGTGTQYF
>NA|TRBV19|NA|TRBJ1-1
TGTGCCAGTAGTATACATTCTGAGGACACTGAAGCTTTCTTT
CASSIHSEDTEAFF
>NA|TRBV6-2/TRBV6-3|TRBD1|TRBJ1-5
TGTGCCAGCAGTTACGGGGGACAGGTGAGCAATCAGCCCCAGCATTTT
CASSYGGQVSNQPQHF
>many|TRBV10-1|NA|TRBJ1-6
TGCGCCAGGGGGGGGACTTGGTCACCCCTCCACTTT
CARGGTWSPLHF
>many|TRBV6-1|TRBD1|TRBJ2-5
TGTGCCAGCAGGCTTACAGGGGAAGAGACCCAGTACTTC
CASRLTGEETQYF
>many|TRBV5-1|TRBD2|TRBJ2-1
TGCGCCAGCAGCTTGGGAGCGGGGGCATACAATGAGCAGTTCTTC
CASSLGAGAYNEQFF
>few|TRBV6-1|NA|TRBJ2-5
TGTGCCAGCAGTGATTGGGAGACCCAGTACTTC
CASSDWETQYF
>few|TRBV19|TRBD1|TRBJ2-2
TGTGCCAGTAGTGACAGGGGTAACACCGGGGAGCTGTTTTTT
CASSDRGNTGELFF
>many|TRBV20-1|NA|TRBJ2-1
TGCAGTGCTAGAGGCAACGGGGTTTCCTCCTACAATGAGCAGTTCTTC
CSARGNGVSSYNEQFF
>NA|TRBV5-1|TRBD2|TRBJ2-5
TGCGCCAGCAGCAGACTTATAGCGGGGGGGCCCGGAGAGACCCAGTACTTC
CASSRLIAGGPGETQYF
>NA|TRBV24-1|TRBD1|TRBJ2-1
TGTGCCACCAGTGATTCAGACAGGGTATCCGAGCAGTTCTTC
CATSDSDRVSEQFF
>few|TRBV5-1|NA|TRBJ2-1
TGCGCCAGCAGCCCCACCACGACTCTGGACAATGAGCAGTTCTTC
CASSPTTTLDNEQFF
>many|TRBV2|NA|TRBJ1-6
TGTGCCAGCATGAAGGATTCACCCCTCCACTTT
CASMKDSPLHF
>many|TRBV27|NA|TRBJ2-7
TGTGCCAGCAGTTTAGGGGACTGGGCCCTCTACGAGCAGTACTTC
CASSLGDWALYEQYF
>few|TRBV6-1|NA|TRBJ2-2
TGTGCCAGCAGTGAATCAGGGATAACCGGGGAGCTGTTTTTT
CASSESGITGELFF
>NA|TRBV6-2/TRBV6-3|TRBD2|TRBJ2-7
TGTGCCAGCAGTTACTCGGCGCGGGGGGTGTCCGAGCAGTACTTC
CASSYSARGVSEQYF
>many|TRBV12-3/TRBV12-4|NA|TRBJ1-1
TGTGCCAGCAGTTTTACCCCGACTGAAGCTTTCTTT
CASSFTPTEAFF
>few|TRBV4-1|TRBD1|TRBJ2-7
TGCGCCAGCAGCCAAGAGTCTCGACAGGGCGCATTCTACGAGCAGTACTTC
CASSQESRQGAFYEQYF
>many|TRBV3-1|NA|TRBJ1-1
TGTGCCAGCAGCCAAGGACGTGACACTGAAGCTTTCTTT
CASSQGRDTEAFF